Following are 8 T cell receptor beta chains from one sample sequenced in a study of shared clonotypes between healthy human individuals. TCRdb's copy holds only in-frame clones and misses some; the assay was immunoSEQ multiplex PCR. The table has roughly 1,600,000 clones, 98% seen once. The sequenced sample consisted of naive CD4+ T cells sorted from blood. Subset described: CD45RA+ positively selected. The origin of the receptors is a man aged 25 to 40 in good health.

Worth noting for this clone: Different DNA sequences within this sample yield the same CDR3. The chain couples TRBV5-1 to TRBJ2-3, with D uncertain. V was trimmed by 4 bases and J by 0 bases, leaving 9 bases between them. The CDR3 totals 14 residues. Per the germline V gene, CDR1 is SGHRS and CDR2 is YFSETQ. CDR3 sequence reads: CASSLARSTDTQYF. CDR3 in DNA: TGCGCCAGCAGCCTCGCCAGGAGCACAGATACGCAGTATTTT.

The rearrangement joins TRBV5-1 to TRBJ1-1; D unclear. The CDR3 is 16 residues long. The ends were cut back, 0 bases at V and 1 base at J, with 13 bases in the middle. Germline lookup yields CDR1 SGHRS and CDR2 YFSETQ. The CDR3 nucleotides are TGCGCCAGCAGCTTGGCTCTTTGGGCGGAGAACACTGAAGCTTTCTTT. As protein: CASSLALWAENTEAFF.

This clone was seen just once. The rearrangement uses TRBV7-2 and TRBJ1-5; tentatively, D is TRBD1 (5 bases). Trimming took 5 bases from V and 4 from J, leaving 18 bases between them. CDR3 size: 16 residues. The germline gives CDR1 SGHTA, CDR2 FQGNSA. Written as DNA, the CDR3 is TGTGCCAGCAGCCCCGGGGGGGAGTTTGAGAATCAGCCCCAGCATTTT. As protein: CASSPGGEFENQPQHF.

The J gene is TRBJ1-2, the V gene TRBV30, with D tentatively TRBD1 (6 bases). CDR3 length: 10 amino acids. CDR1 and CDR2 from the germline V gene are GTSNPN and SVGIG (reference sequence). V lost 4 bases and J lost 10, with 10 bases in between. The CDR3 reads CAWKTGLYTF. Written as DNA, the CDR3 is TGTGCCTGGAAAACAGGGCTCTACACCTTC.

The rearrangement joins TRBV18 to TRBJ2-3; 7 bases align to TRBD2. The germline gives CDR1 KGHSH, CDR2 LQKENI. The CDR3 is 17 residues long. Losses at the gene ends were 0 bases for V and 2 bases for J; bases not matched to a gene: 8. The CDR3, as DNA: TGTGCCAGCTCACCACCGGGAGGGAGGGCCCTCACAGATACGCAGTATTTT. It codes for CASSPPGGRALTDTQYF.

About this clone itself: Distinct nucleotide sequences in the sample also encode this CDR3. The chain has TRBV18 and TRBJ2-5; TRBD2 agrees at 7 bases. Per the germline V gene, CDR1 is KGHSH and CDR2 is LQKENI. Losses at the gene ends were 6 bases for V and 2 bases for J; bases not matched to a gene: 9. The CDR3 length is 15 residues. The CDR3 sequence: CASSPPAGFQETQYF. CDR3 DNA: TGTGCCAGCTCCCCCCCAGCGGGATTTCAAGAGACCCAGTACTTC.

As concerns this clone: The identical CDR3 is also encoded by other nucleotide sequences in the sample. This rearrangement joins TRBV7-6 to TRBJ2-5, with D unresolved. Germline V gene lookup returns CDR1 SGHVS and CDR2 FNYEAQ. This CDR3 region has 12 residues. V lost 5 bases, J lost 0 bases, and 4 bases lay in between. CDR3 sequence (DNA): TGTGCCAGCAGCGACGACCAAGAGACCCAGTACTTC. Amino acids: CASSDDQETQYF.

V is TRBV29-1 and J is TRBJ2-1; TRBD2 agrees at 7 bases. This CDR3 contains 17 residues. V was clipped by 6 bases and J by 2 bases; unmatched bases: 16. Germline V gene data show CDR1 as SQVTM and CDR2 as ANQGSEA. The CDR3 sequence is CSVGGVHGFLTYNEQFF. The CDR3 DNA reads TGCAGCGTGGGGGGGGTCCACGGGTTTCTTACCTACAATGAGCAGTTCTTC.